This passage covers 15 T cell receptor beta chains from one sample sequenced in a study of CD8 T cells in ankylosing spondylitis. Study-level points and caveats: A motif in TCR beta, a set of several highly homologous variants, appeared characteristic of ankylosing spondylitis blood.

These receptors' targets are unknown. MiXCR, run by TCRdb on the 5' RACE reads, gives a single entry per CDR3 protein. The sample carries around 430,000 distinct CDR3 sequences, under 20% recorded once. The sequenced sample was blood, either unsorted or a sorted T cell fraction (not recorded which). Receptors were obtained from a male donor with ankylosing spondylitis.

The chain carries TRBV27 and TRBJ2-2; TRBD1 agrees at 9 bases. The junction had 7 bases not matched to a gene; V was cut back by 2 bases and J by 6 bases. This CDR3 comprises 16 residues. Germline CDR1 and CDR2: MNHEY and SMNVEV (reference sequence). The CDR3 loop reads CASSLEWGQGAGELFF. For the CDR3, the DNA is TGTGCCAGCAGTTTAGAATGGGGACAGGGTGCCGGGGAGCTGTTTTTT.

The chain has TRBV6-5 and TRBJ1-6; unclear D gene. The CDR3 runs 15 residues. Germline CDR1 is MNHEY and CDR2 is SVGAGI. V lost 3 bases, J lost 0 bases, and 6 bases lay in between. CDR3: CASSYLLSYNSPLHF. CDR3 bases: TGTGCCAGCAGTTATCTGCTCTCCTATAATTCACCCCTCCACTTT.

The sample holds a few counts of this clonotype. V is TRBV12-3 or TRBV12-4 and J is TRBJ2-7; 7 nucleotides match TRBD2. The CDR3 length is 15 residues. V gave up 6 bases and J gave up 4 bases; unmatched junction bases: 12. CDR3 bases: TGTGCCAGCAGCCTCGCGGGGGAGGCGCTTTACGAGCAGTACTTC. Amino acid sequence: CASSLAGEALYEQYF.

This clonotype was seen at least ten times. J is TRBJ1-2 and V is TRBV6-1, with D perhaps TRBD1 (6 bases). Deletions cut 6 bases from V and 4 bases from J, with 12 bases between. Germline CDR1 and CDR2: MNHNS and SASEGT. The CDR3 has 13 amino acids. The CDR3 loop reads CASSLDRTYGYTF. The CDR3 nucleotides read TGTGCCAGCAGCCTTGACAGGACCTATGGCTACACCTTC.

The chain employs TRBV7-9 and TRBJ2-1; 7 nucleotides line up with TRBD2. CDR3 length: 13 amino acids. Trimming took 1 base from V and 9 from J; bases not matched to a gene: 3. In germline, CDR1 is SEHNR, CDR2 FQNEAQ (reference sequence). In DNA form, the CDR3 reads TGTGCCAGCAGCTTAGGGGGGGGAACTGAGCAGTTCTTC. Translated: CASSLGGGTEQFF.

This sequence joins TRBV24-1 and TRBJ1-4, with D tentatively TRBD1 (5 bases). The CDR3 spans 16 residues. Germline V lookup: CDR1 KGHDR, CDR2 SFDVKD. Between the trimmed V and J ends, which lost 0 bases and 7 bases, there was a span of 14 bases. This CDR3 is CATSDLKGLGVEKLFF. The CDR3 DNA reads as TGTGCCACCAGTGATTTGAAGGGACTAGGGGTTGAAAAACTGTTTTTT.

At least ten counts were recorded for this clonotype. This rearrangement joins TRBV28 to TRBJ2-7, with D maybe TRBD1 (5 bases). Germline V gene sequence: CDR1 MDHEN, CDR2 SYDVKM. The V and J ends lost 6 bases and 4 bases respectively, with 10 bases between them. The CDR3 runs to 12 residues. The CDR3 loop is CASSLRTYEQYF. The DNA for the CDR3 is TGTGCCAGCAGCCTCCGGACATACGAGCAGTACTTC.

This clonotype was seen many times. The chain is built from TRBV12-3 or TRBV12-4 and TRBJ1-1; D may be TRBD1 (6 bases). The CDR3 spans 14 residues. Trimming shortened V by 4 bases and J by 1 base, and 10 bases separated the two germline ends. The CDR3 DNA is TGTGCCAGCAGTTCCCGGGACAAGAACACTGAAGCTTTCTTT. The encoded protein is CASSSRDKNTEAFF.

This chain uses TRBV27 with TRBJ1-6; 7 nucleotides match TRBD1. The germline V gene encodes CDR1 MNHEY and CDR2 SMNVEV (reference sequence). J was trimmed by 4 bases and V by 6 bases; bases with no gene match: 9. The CDR3 spans 16 residues. CDR3 bases: TGTGCCAGCAGCCGAGGACAGGCCCGTTATAATTCACCCCTCCACTTT. It yields the protein CASSRGQARYNSPLHF.

This clonotype was counted between two and nine times. V is TRBV9 and J is TRBJ2-1; TRBD2 aligns across 9 bases. Per germline, CDR1 SGDLS and CDR2 YYNGEE. This CDR3 is 15 amino acids long. V lost 0 bases, J lost 6 bases, and 4 bases stayed unmatched. The CDR3 reads CASSVGGLAGNEQFF. CDR3 DNA sequence: TGTGCCAGCAGCGTAGGGGGACTAGCTGGCAATGAGCAGTTCTTC.

This clonotype has more than one count but fewer than ten. The gene calls are TRBV6-5 and TRBJ2-2; no clear D. The CDR3 sequence is 17 residues long. Trimming shortened V by 7 bases and J by 1 base, and 19 bases separated the two germline ends. Germline loops: CDR1 MNHEY, CDR2 SVGAGI. The CDR3, as DNA: TGTGCCAGCAATTCCCCCAGCATGGCGTGGAACACCGGGGAGCTGTTTTTT. Protein: CASNSPSMAWNTGELFF.

This clonotype was observed a handful of times. This chain joins TRBV4-3 and TRBJ2-1; D is possibly TRBD2 (6 bases). Germline loops: CDR1 LGHNA, CDR2 YSLEER. The germline V and J ends were trimmed by 0 bases and 3 bases, with 9 bases remaining between them. The CDR3 runs to 15 residues. For the CDR3, the DNA is TGCGCCAGCAGCCAAGAAGGGACTGACTACAATGAGCAGTTCTTC. Translated, it gives CASSQEGTDYNEQFF.

This clonotype was seen a single time. This chain connects TRBV6-1 to TRBJ2-3; 10 bases match TRBD2. V shed 2 bases, J shed 6 bases, and the junction held 14 bases outside the gene matches. CDR1 and CDR2 (germline): MNHNS, SASEGT. CDR3 length: 18 amino acids. The CDR3 bases are TGTGCCAGCAGTGAACCAACACGGACTAGCGGTACAGGGGATACGCAGTATTTT. This encodes CASSEPTRTSGTGDTQYF.

This clonotype turned up a few times. The rearrangement links TRBV12-3 or TRBV12-4 to TRBJ1-1, with D perhaps matching TRBD1 (5 bases). Trimming shortened V by 3 bases and J by 6 bases, and 11 bases separated the two germline ends. The CDR3 contains 13 residues. The CDR3 DNA sequence: TGTGCCAGCAGTTTCGGGGCAGTATCTGAAGCTTTCTTT. As protein: CASSFGAVSEAFF.

This clonotype came up once. The chain employs TRBV6-1 and TRBJ2-3; TRBD2 matches at 8 bases. V trimming: 6 bases; J trimming: 4 bases; junction bases outside the gene matches: 12. Germline-derived CDR1 and CDR2 are MNHNS and SASEGT. The CDR3 length is 16 residues. The CDR3 region has the DNA TGTGCCAGCAGACCCGCCGGGGGGGGGCTTTCAGATACGCAGTATTTT. Its protein product is CASRPAGGGLSDTQYF.